The 2 T cell receptor beta chains below come from one sample, sequenced in a study of neurological immune-mediated disorders. TCRdb re-derived calls from the 5' RACE reads in MiXCR, one entry per CDR3 protein. The sample has roughly 80,000 distinct CDR3 sequences; 10% are singletons. Sequencing was performed on PBMCs. The receptors here all came from a man in his forties in good health.

Only a few counts were recorded for this clonotype. The rearrangement joins TRBV7-2 to TRBJ1-3, with 8 bases matching TRBD1. With 3 bases clipped from V and 4 bases from J, the junction kept 11 bases outside the gene matches. CDR1 and CDR2 from the germline V gene are SGHTA and FQGNSA. The CDR3 is made up of 17 amino acids. CDR3 coding DNA: TGTGCCAGCAGCTTCCGAACAGGGGGGCTAAGGGGAAACACCATATATTTT. As protein: CASSFRTGGLRGNTIYF.

Many counts were recorded for this clonotype. The V gene is TRBV12-3 or TRBV12-4, the J gene TRBJ2-7, with 9 bases that match TRBD2. The CDR3 has 15 residues. Unmatched junction bases numbered 8, after V lost 5 bases and J lost 3 bases. CDR3 sequence: CASSPRKRGVYEQYF. The CDR3 nucleotides read TGTGCCAGCAGTCCCCGTAAGCGGGGGGTCTACGAGCAGTACTTC.